The 30 T cell receptor beta chains given below trace back to one sample, sequenced in a study of T cell responses to AZD1222 COVID-19 vaccine. The assay was immunoSEQ multiplex PCR, and TCRdb's table has in-frame clones only and misses some. The sample has more than 85,000 clones; roughly 90% are singletons. Sequenced here: peripheral blood, sampled on day 0 of AZD1222 vaccination. These receptors all stem from an adult in good health.

The chain combines TRBV2 with TRBJ2-1; D unresolved. The V gene's germline CDR1 is SNHLY and CDR2 FYNNEI. The CDR3 totals 13 residues. V was shortened by 0 bases and J by 6 bases, with 6 bases between the two germline ends. DNA for the CDR3: TGTGCCAGCAGTGAAGCGCTTGCCAATGAGCAGTTCTTC. Amino acid sequence: CASSEALANEQFF.

CDR3 in amino acids: CASSKGGTSGYNEQFF. As DNA, the CDR3 is TGTGCCAGCAGCAAAGGCGGGACTAGCGGTTACAATGAGCAGTTCTTC. The chain uses TRBV21-1 and TRBJ2-1; the table assigns TRBD2, which was not confirmed against the DNA. TRBV21-1 is described as a pseudogene. The CDR3 is 16 amino acids.

The CDR3 loop is CASSLEGTGRSPQHF. The DNA for the CDR3 is TGTGCCAGCAGCTTAGAGGGGACAGGGAGGAGTCCCCAGCATTTT. The chain has TRBV11-2 and TRBJ1-5; TRBD1 agrees at 9 bases. The CDR3 loop spans 15 amino acids. Germline CDR1 SGHAT, CDR2 FQNNGV. V lost 0 bases, J lost 10 bases, and 7 bases stayed unmatched.

This chain links TRBV6-5 with TRBJ1-3, with a tentative D call TRBD1 (5 bases). V lost 2 bases to trimming and J lost 4 bases, with 9 bases between them. Germline-derived CDR1 and CDR2 are MNHEY and SVGAGI. This CDR3 region has 14 residues. As DNA, the CDR3 is TGTGCCAGCAGTTACACTCAGGGAGGAAACACCATATATTTT. This gives the protein CASSYTQGGNTIYF.

The rearrangement joins TRBV28 to TRBJ2-3; D is ambiguous. V lost 2 bases and J 6 bases, leaving 12 bases between the germline ends. Germline V lookup: CDR1 MDHEN, CDR2 SYDVKM. This CDR3 region has 14 residues. The CDR3 protein is CASSLPPNPDTQYF. CDR3 nucleotides: TGTGCCAGCAGTTTACCCCCTAACCCCGATACGCAGTATTTT.

This clone was observed a single time. The V call is TRBV10-3, the J call TRBJ1-3; weak D call: TRBD1 (5 bases). With 4 bases removed from V and 11 bases from J, the gap between germline ends came to 12 bases. The CDR3 runs to 12 residues. Germline CDR1 is ENHRY and CDR2 is SYGVKD. CDR3 in DNA: TGTGCCATCAGTGGGCAGGGATACGCCATATATTTT. It yields the protein CAISGQGYAIYF.

The chain joins TRBV2 to TRBJ1-3, with D tentatively TRBD1 (6 bases). This CDR3 is 13 amino acids long. Germline V gene lookup returns CDR1 SNHLY and CDR2 FYNNEI. V shed 8 bases and J shed 7 bases, with 15 bases lying between them. As DNA, the CDR3 is TGTGCCAGCGGGGGGGCCGCTAAGAACACCATATATTTT. This translates into CASGGAAKNTIYF. Using reference TRBV2 and TRBJ1-3 for the parts outside the CDR3, the full variable domain is EPEVTQTPSHQVTQMGQEVILRCVPISNHLYFYWYRQILGQKVEFLVSFYNNEISEKSEIFDDQFSVERPDGSNFTLKIRSTKLEDSAMYFCASGGAAKNTIYFGEGSWLTVV.

V is TRBV6-2 or TRBV6-3 and J is TRBJ2-4; D is possibly TRBD1 (5 bases). The germline V gene encodes CDR1 MNHEY and CDR2 SVGEGT. This CDR3 contains 16 residues. Trimming pared 0 bases from V and 7 bases from J, leaving 16 bases between. CDR3 loop: CASSYSLGQVWNIQYF. For the CDR3, the DNA is TGTGCCAGCAGTTACTCGTTGGGGCAGGTTTGGAACATTCAGTACTTC.

The CDR3 DNA is TGTGCCAGCAGGCCCGACAGGGGAGATGAGCAGTTCTTC. Translating gives CASRPDRGDEQFF. The chain links TRBV2 to TRBJ2-1; TRBD1 agrees at 8 bases. CDR3 length: 13 amino acids. The germline V gene encodes CDR1 SNHLY and CDR2 FYNNEI. J gave up 8 bases and V 6 bases, and 6 bases lay outside the gene matches.

This clone was detected a few times. The chain uses TRBV6-2 or TRBV6-3 and TRBJ1-5; D remains unclear. The V and J ends lost 5 bases and 0 bases respectively, with 8 bases between them. The CDR3 has 14 residues. Germline lookup yields CDR1 MNHEY and CDR2 SVGEGT. The CDR3 region is CASSRGVSNQPQHF. CDR3 nucleotides: TGTGCCAGCAGTCGTGGGGTTAGCAATCAGCCCCAGCATTTT.

The chain links TRBV7-8 to TRBJ2-7; 8 bases map to TRBD2. Germline V CDR1 and CDR2: SGHVS, FQNEAQ. The length of the CDR3 is 14 residues. V gave up 2 bases and J gave up 2 bases; unmatched junction bases: 2. The CDR3 sequence is CASSLSGGPYEQYF. CDR3 DNA: TGTGCCAGCAGCTTAAGCGGGGGACCCTACGAGCAGTACTTC.

This chain connects TRBV14 to TRBJ1-3; D is ambiguous. This CDR3 contains 15 residues. Germline V CDR1 and CDR2: SGHDN, FVKESK. Between the trimmed V and J ends, which lost 0 bases and 3 bases, there was a span of 9 bases. The CDR3 region is CASSQDSQYGNTIYF. The CDR3 DNA reads TGTGCCAGCAGCCAAGATAGCCAGTATGGAAACACCATATATTTT. The full variable domain, in which reference TRBV14 and TRBJ1-3 provide the parts outside the CDR3, is EAGVTQFPSHSVIEKGQTVTLRCDPISGHDNLYWYRRVMGKEIKFLLHFVKESKQDESGMPNNRFLAERTGGTYSTLKVQPAELEDSGVYFCASSQDSQYGNTIYFGEGSWLTVV.

V and J are TRBV2 and TRBJ1-2; D gene ambiguous. Between the trimmed V and J ends, which lost 6 bases and 2 bases, there was a span of 7 bases. The CDR3 totals 12 residues. The V gene's germline CDR1 is SNHLY and CDR2 FYNNEI. Here the CDR3 DNA reads TGTGCCAGCAGCGAGTCAAACTATGGCTACACCTTC. Translation gives CASSESNYGYTF.

This chain joins TRBV5-1 and TRBJ1-1; 8 bases map to TRBD1. This CDR3 spans 14 amino acids. Germline V gene lookup returns CDR1 SGHRS and CDR2 YFSETQ. The V segment lost 2 bases and the J segment 1 base; nucleotides outside the gene matches: 1. The CDR3 loop is CASSFTGGNTEAFF. In DNA, the CDR3 is TGCGCCAGCAGCTTTACAGGGGGGAACACTGAAGCTTTCTTT.

This chain connects TRBV4-1 to TRBJ1-2, with 9 bases matching TRBD1. J lost 4 bases, V lost 8 bases, and 14 bases had no gene match. This CDR3 is 16 amino acids long. Germline V gene sequence: CDR1 MGHRA, CDR2 YSYEKL. CDR3 loop: CASQHGEGTGTYGYTF. CDR3 bases: TGCGCCAGCCAGCACGGGGAAGGGACAGGGACCTATGGCTACACCTTC.

The rearrangement links TRBV7-2 to TRBJ2-1; TRBD1 aligns across 7 bases. The trim removed 5 bases at V and 3 bases at J, leaving 7 bases unmatched. Looked up from germline, CDR1 is SGHTA and CDR2 is FQGNSA. The CDR3 loop spans 15 amino acids. The CDR3 here is CASSKTGQNYNEQFF. The CDR3 DNA follows: TGTGCCAGCAGCAAGACGGGACAGAACTACAATGAGCAGTTCTTC. Based on the CDR3 plus reference TRBV7-2 and TRBJ2-1, the full variable domain is GAGVSQSPSNKVTEKGKDVELRCDPISGHTALYWYRQSLGQGLEFLIYFQGNSAPDKSGLPSDRFSAERTGGSVSTLTIQRTQQEDSAVYLCASSKTGQNYNEQFFGPGTRLTVL.

This chain connects TRBV6-2 or TRBV6-3 to TRBJ1-2, with 8 positions matching TRBD1. This CDR3 contains 13 residues. Losses at the gene ends were 5 bases for V and 3 bases for J; bases not matched to a gene: 2. The germline CDR1 and CDR2 sequences are MNHEY and SVGEGT. The CDR3 region has the DNA TGTGCCAGCAGTGTACAGGGGGACTATGGCTACACCTTC. Its translation: CASSVQGDYGYTF.

CDR3 bases: TGTGCCAGCAGCTTGGGCCTAGCGGGGGGGCGGATTGAGCAGTTCTTC. Protein product: CASSLGLAGGRIEQFF. The J gene is TRBJ2-1, the V gene TRBV5-4; 12 nucleotides align to TRBD2. Germline V gene sequence: CDR1 SGHNT, CDR2 YYREEE (reference sequence). J was trimmed by 9 bases and V by 0 bases; bases with no gene match: 7. The CDR3 covers 16 residues.

The chain combines TRBV18 with TRBJ1-4, with TRBD1 matching over 10 bases. V was pared by 3 bases and J by 6 bases, with 10 bases of the junction left unmatched. Germline V gives CDR1 KGHSH, CDR2 LQKENI. The length of the CDR3 is 17 residues. For the CDR3, the DNA is TGTGCCAGCTCACCCATGCTCTTGACAGGGGGCGATGAAAAACTGTTTTTT. Its protein is CASSPMLLTGGDEKLFF.

This chain uses TRBV3-1 (or the pseudogene TRBV3-2) with TRBJ2-1; TRBD2 aligns across 14 bases. V dropped 0 bases and J dropped 8; count of bases not matched to a gene: 6. The CDR3 is made up of 17 amino acids. Germline V gene lookup returns CDR1 LGHDT and CDR2 YNNKEL (reference sequence). The CDR3 region is CASSQETSGGAVDEQFF. CDR3 coding DNA: TGTGCCAGCAGCCAAGAGACTAGCGGGGGGGCCGTGGATGAGCAGTTCTTC.

This chain uses TRBV5-6 with TRBJ2-2, with D tentatively TRBD1 (5 bases). The CDR3 runs 15 residues. CDR1 and CDR2 from the germline V gene are SGHDT and YYEEEE. V gave up 0 bases and J gave up 6 bases, with 12 bases separating them. CDR3 loop: CASSLVTGYPGELFF. CDR3 nucleotide sequence: TGTGCCAGCAGCTTGGTTACAGGCTACCCCGGGGAGCTGTTTTTT.

The chain uses TRBV12-3 or TRBV12-4 and TRBJ2-1; possible D gene TRBD2, 5 bases. This CDR3 is built from 13 residues. Trimming removed 6 bases at V and 8 bases at J, with 14 bases between. The CDR3 loop is CASSPTDWYEQFF. In DNA, the CDR3 is TGTGCCAGCAGCCCGACGGACTGGTATGAGCAGTTCTTC.

This clone was seen just once. The chain is built from TRBV28 and TRBJ1-6, with D uncertain. Per the germline V gene, CDR1 is MDHEN and CDR2 is SYDVKM. This CDR3 region has 14 residues. V lost 5 bases to trimming and J lost 10 bases, with 15 bases between them. The CDR3 region is CASSPGGLGSPLHF. CDR3 coding DNA: TGTGCCAGCAGTCCAGGAGGGCTAGGGTCACCCCTCCACTTT.

The chain carries TRBV28 and TRBJ2-7; D uncertain. The CDR3 length is 11 residues. The V end lost 2 bases, the J end lost 6 bases, and 5 bases lay between the germline ends. Germline CDR1 MDHEN, CDR2 SYDVKM. Written as DNA, the CDR3 is TGTGCCAGCAGTTTAGCGACCGAGCAGTACTTC. Protein: CASSLATEQYF.

The V gene is TRBV3-1 (or the pseudogene TRBV3-2), the J gene TRBJ2-3; possible D gene TRBD2, 7 bases. There are 15 residues in the CDR3. Trimming took off 4 bases at V and 0 bases at J, with 11 bases between the two ends. Germline lookup yields CDR1 LGHDT and CDR2 YNNKEL (reference sequence). This CDR3 reads CASSRGGASTDTQYF. The CDR3 DNA is TGTGCCAGCAGCCGGGGGGGGGCTAGCACAGATACGCAGTATTTT.

V usage is TRBV5-8 and J usage is TRBJ1-5, with TRBD1 identical over 7 bases. Germline loops: CDR1 SGHTS, CDR2 YDEGEE. V dropped 2 bases and J dropped 4; count of bases not matched to a gene: 6. The CDR3 runs 15 residues. The CDR3 region is CASSLRGPLNQPQHF. Written as DNA, the CDR3 is TGTGCCAGCAGCTTAAGGGGGCCCCTAAATCAGCCCCAGCATTTT.

This clone was seen more than once but under ten times. The chain has TRBV7-2 and TRBJ1-5, with D possibly matching TRBD1 (5 bases). CDR1 and CDR2 from the germline V gene are SGHTA and FQGNSA. CDR3 length equals 15 residues. Trimming stripped 1 base from V and 12 bases from J, with 19 bases between. Here the CDR3 reads CASSLGFAGTEDQHF. CDR3 in DNA: TGTGCCAGCAGCTTAGGATTCGCGGGGACGGAGGACCAGCATTTT.

The chain employs TRBV19 and TRBJ2-5, with 12 bases identical to TRBD2. The CDR3 sequence is 17 residues long. From germline, CDR1 is LNHDA and CDR2 SQIVND (reference sequence). V was pared by 5 bases and J by 5 bases, with 12 bases of the junction left unmatched. For the CDR3, the DNA is TGTGCCAGTAGTGTGGAGCTAGCGGGAGGGCCGCAGGAGACCCAGTACTTC. Its protein product is CASSVELAGGPQETQYF.

V usage is TRBV28 and J usage is TRBJ2-1; possibly TRBD2 for D (6 bases). Trimming left V 10 bases short and J 3 bases short, with 19 bases between. CDR3 size: 15 residues. From germline, CDR1 is MDHEN and CDR2 SYDVKM. The CDR3 bases are TGTGCCACGACTAGGGGCTCGATCGTCTACAATGAGCAGTTCTTC. Residues: CATTRGSIVYNEQFF.

The chain carries TRBV19 and TRBJ1-5; D gene unclear. From germline, CDR1 is LNHDA and CDR2 SQIVND (reference sequence). CDR3 length equals 14 residues. Trimming cost V 3 bases and J 6 bases, with 12 bases left between them. The CDR3 loop reads CASSINRSGQPQHF. CDR3 DNA: TGTGCCAGTAGTATTAACCGATCGGGTCAGCCCCAGCATTTT.